These 14 T cell receptor beta chains came from one sample sequenced in a study of patients and donors after allogeneic stem cell transplantation. Via MiXCR, TCRdb re-called the RT-PCR reads, giving one row per CDR3 protein. The sample records about 200,000 distinct CDR3 sequences, about 37% being singletons. Input material: blood, either unsorted or a sorted T cell fraction (not recorded which). Source of these receptors: a human donor who was either an allogeneic HSCT recipient or a stem cell or donor lymphocyte infusion donor (not recorded which). It is not recorded whose cells these are; they may come from a transplant donor.

This clonotype came up a few times. CDR3 residues: CASSLVPGQDYGYTF. For the CDR3, the DNA is TGTGCCAGCAGTTTAGTACCAGGACAAGACTATGGCTACACCTTC. This rearrangement joins TRBV12-3 or TRBV12-4 to TRBJ1-2; tentative D call: TRBD1 (5 bases). The CDR3 length is 15 residues. V lost 1 base and J 3 bases, leaving 12 bases between the germline ends.

This chain connects TRBV6-2 or TRBV6-3 to TRBJ1-1, with D uncertain. Trimming shortened V by 8 bases and J by 0 bases, and 13 bases separated the two germline ends. The CDR3 has 14 residues. Germline values: CDR1 MNHEY, CDR2 SVGEGT. CDR3 residues: CASRPGYMNTEAFF. In DNA form, the CDR3 reads TGTGCCAGCCGGCCAGGATACATGAACACTGAAGCTTTCTTT.

This chain connects TRBV20-1 to TRBJ2-1; D is perhaps TRBD2 (6 bases). Looked up from germline, CDR1 is DFQATT and CDR2 is SNEGSKA (reference sequence). This CDR3 has 13 residues. V lost 2 bases and J 7 bases, leaving 12 bases between the germline ends. Written as DNA, the CDR3 is TGCAGTGCTAGACGCGGGGCGGGGAATGAGCAGTTCTTC. Translated: CSARRGAGNEQFF.

The chain is built from TRBV10-3 and TRBJ1-5; D is possibly TRBD1 (6 bases). Trimming removed 3 bases from V and 0 bases from J, with 9 bases in between. CDR3 size: 15 residues. Per the germline V gene, CDR1 is ENHRY and CDR2 is SYGVKD. CDR3 nucleotides: TGTGCCATCAGTGAAGGGACAACTAGCAATCAGCCCCAGCATTTT. Its translation: CAISEGTTSNQPQHF.

This chain connects TRBV12-3 or TRBV12-4 to TRBJ1-3; D is unclear. The CDR3 loop spans 12 amino acids. Trimming pared 7 bases from V and 8 bases from J, leaving 12 bases between. CDR3 sequence reads: CASTLWFDTIYF. In DNA form, the CDR3 reads TGTGCCAGCACCCTATGGTTTGACACCATATATTTT.

This clonotype was recorded a few times. The J gene is TRBJ2-1, the V gene TRBV11-2, with D perhaps assigned TRBD1 or TRBD2 (5 bases each). Germline V CDR1 and CDR2: SGHAT, FQNNGV. CDR3 length: 16 amino acids. Trimming left V 1 base short and J 4 bases short, with 14 bases between. The CDR3 DNA reads TGTGCCAGCAGCTTAGGTCCCGGGGACCTATACAATGAGCAGTTCTTC. The encoded protein is CASSLGPGDLYNEQFF.

The chain employs TRBV3-1 and TRBJ2-1; D is perhaps TRBD2 (6 bases). V was clipped by 4 bases and J by 4 bases, with 8 bases between them. CDR1 is LGHDT, CDR2 YNNKEL, per germline (reference sequence). The CDR3 spans 13 residues. CDR3 coding DNA: TGTGCCAGCAGCCCCGGGACTTACAATGAGCAGTTCTTC. Its translation is CASSPGTYNEQFF.

J is TRBJ1-1 and V is TRBV12-3 or TRBV12-4, with no clear D. The length of the CDR3 is 13 residues. Trimming cost V 2 bases and J 1 base, with 5 bases left between them. CDR3 region: CASSLHQNTEAFF. The CDR3 DNA reads TGTGCCAGCAGTTTACACCAGAACACTGAAGCTTTCTTT.

This clonotype came up a few times. This chain uses TRBV27 with TRBJ1-1, with TRBD1 matching 7 bases. The CDR3 is made up of 16 amino acids. In germline, CDR1 is MNHEY, CDR2 SMNVEV (reference sequence). Unmatched junction bases numbered 8, after V lost 4 bases and J lost 0 bases. As DNA, the CDR3 is TGTGCCAGCAGTTCAAATACGGGACAGCTGAACACTGAAGCTTTCTTT. Encoded protein: CASSSNTGQLNTEAFF.

This clonotype was picked up one time. V usage is TRBV4-2 and J usage is TRBJ1-1, with TRBD1 as a possible D gene (5 bases). Germline CDR1 LGHNA, CDR2 YNFKEQ. The CDR3 totals 15 residues. Trimming removed 1 base from V and 7 bases from J, with 16 bases in between. The CDR3 bases are TGTGCCAGCAGCCAAGTCGAAGCAGGGTGGGTTGAAGCTTTCTTT. Encoded protein: CASSQVEAGWVEAFF.

The chain uses TRBV4-1 and TRBJ1-2; no clear D. Trimming removed 1 base at V and 5 bases at J, with 11 bases between. The V gene's germline CDR1 is MGHRA and CDR2 YSYEKL. This CDR3 is built from 14 residues. CDR3 in amino acids: CASSQGSLAYGYTF. In DNA, the CDR3 is TGCGCCAGCAGCCAAGGTAGCTTAGCGTATGGCTACACCTTC.

This clonotype was recorded a few times. The rearrangement links TRBV20-1 to TRBJ2-7; D unclear. Germline-derived CDR1 and CDR2 are DFQATT and SNEGSKA (reference sequence). CDR3 size: 14 residues. The ends were cut back, 2 bases at V and 3 bases at J, with 14 bases in the middle. In DNA form, the CDR3 reads TGCAGTGCTAGAATCCTCACCCGGAACTACGAGCAGTACTTC. This translates into CSARILTRNYEQYF.

V usage is TRBV24-1 and J usage is TRBJ2-4; D is uncertain. Deletions cut 4 bases from V and 5 bases from J, with 14 bases between. From germline, CDR1 is KGHDR and CDR2 SFDVKD. This CDR3 has 15 residues. The chain's CDR3 is CATSEPKDGQNIQYF. CDR3 in DNA: TGTGCCACCAGTGAACCTAAGGACGGTCAAAACATTCAGTACTTC.

This clonotype was observed once. The chain links TRBV12-3 or TRBV12-4 to TRBJ2-5; the D call may be TRBD1 or TRBD2 (6 bases each). The length of the CDR3 is 14 residues. V was pared by 7 bases and J by 5 bases, with 17 bases between. Here the CDR3 DNA reads TGTGCCAGCAACCGGAGGGGGGCGCGGGAGACCCAGTACTTC. Protein product: CASNRRGARETQYF.